These 30 T cell receptor beta chains came from one sample sequenced in a study of blood T cell repertoires in COVID-19. The protocol was immunoSEQ multiplex PCR, while the TCRdb copy is restricted to in-frame clones and leaves out a portion. Counted here are around 140,000 clones, approximately 86% occurring once; the ten biggest clones make up roughly 11%. Sample: peripheral blood. All receptors derive from a woman aged 70 to 79 with COVID-19, enrolled during active disease.

The chain recombines TRBV10-3 with TRBJ2-3, with no clear D. This CDR3 contains 14 residues. Trimming shortened V by 4 bases and J by 3 bases, and 11 bases separated the two germline ends. Germline-derived CDR1 and CDR2 are ENHRY and SYGVKD. CDR3 sequence reads: CAISVATSTDTQYF. In DNA form, the CDR3 reads TGTGCCATCAGTGTGGCGACTTCTACAGATACGCAGTATTTT.

The V and J genes are TRBV10-3 and TRBJ2-2, with TRBD1 matching 10 bases. V was pared by 6 bases and J by 3 bases, with 4 bases of the junction left unmatched. The germline gives CDR1 ENHRY, CDR2 SYGVKD. The CDR3 is 15 residues long. The CDR3 loop reads CAISRDRGDTGELFF. The CDR3 region has the DNA TGTGCCATCAGCCGGGACAGGGGTGACACCGGGGAGCTGTTTTTT.

The chain uses TRBV20-1 and TRBJ2-5; the D is unclear. Trimming pared 3 bases from V and 2 bases from J, leaving 4 bases between. CDR3 length: 11 amino acids. CDR1 is DFQATT, CDR2 SNEGSKA, per germline (reference sequence). In DNA, the CDR3 is TGCAGTGCTAGCCAACAAGAGACCCAGTACTTC. Residues: CSASQQETQYF.

This sequence joins TRBV27 and TRBJ1-2; D gene ambiguous. The V gene lost 4 bases and the J gene lost 2 bases, with 11 bases spanning the gap. Germline V CDR1 and CDR2: MNHEY, SMNVEV (reference sequence). This CDR3 has 14 amino acids. The CDR3 region is CASSSSTENYGYTF. Written as DNA, the CDR3 is TGTGCCAGCAGTTCCTCTACTGAAAACTATGGCTACACCTTC.

V and J are TRBV5-1 and TRBJ2-5; tentative D call: TRBD1 (6 bases). V was pared by 0 bases and J by 4 bases, with 16 bases between. This CDR3 contains 16 residues. The germline V gene has CDR1 SGHRS and CDR2 YFSETQ. The CDR3 DNA reads as TGCGCCAGCAGCTTGGTTCTGGGGGCGGCTGGAGAGACCCAGTACTTC. This encodes CASSLVLGAAGETQYF.

In its sample, this clone was seen many times. The chain is built from TRBV19 and TRBJ2-6; 8 nucleotides agree with TRBD1. The ends lost 6 bases at V and 4 bases at J; junction bases unmatched: 8. The CDR3 is made up of 16 amino acids. Germline V CDR1 and CDR2: LNHDA, SQIVND (reference sequence). The CDR3 sequence: CASSRQGMSGANVLTF. DNA of the CDR3: TGTGCCAGTAGCCGACAGGGGATGTCGGGGGCCAACGTCCTGACTTTC.

J is TRBJ2-3 and V is TRBV5-1, with 8 positions matching TRBD2. From germline, CDR1 is SGHRS and CDR2 YFSETQ. After removal of 5 bases from V and 4 bases from J, the junction contained 9 bases not matched to a gene. The CDR3 runs 15 residues. CDR3 residues: CASRFSGEVADTQYF. As DNA, the CDR3 is TGCGCCAGCAGATTTAGCGGGGAGGTGGCAGATACGCAGTATTTT.

The CDR3: CASSQELFNQPQHF. The CDR3 DNA reads as TGTGCCAGCAGCCAAGAGTTATTTAATCAGCCCCAGCATTTT. The rearrangement links TRBV3-1 (or the pseudogene TRBV3-2) to TRBJ1-5, with D hard to call. The V gene's germline CDR1 is LGHDT and CDR2 YNNKEL (reference sequence). The CDR3 covers 14 residues. Deletions cut 0 bases from V and 4 bases from J, with 7 bases between.

The chain combines TRBV30 with TRBJ2-7; D is undetermined. The length of the CDR3 is 11 residues. Germline values: CDR1 GTSNPN, CDR2 SVGIG (reference sequence). Trimming stripped 3 bases from V and 3 bases from J, with 6 bases between. As DNA, the CDR3 is TGTGCCTGGAGCGCGAACTACGAGCAGTACTTC. This codes for CAWSANYEQYF.

This chain links TRBV7-9 with TRBJ2-2, with D tentatively TRBD2 (5 bases). CDR1 and CDR2 (germline): SEHNR, FQNEAQ (reference sequence). V lost 5 bases, J lost 4 bases, and 17 bases lay in between. This CDR3 region has 16 residues. This chain's CDR3 is CASSRVDWEITGELFF. In DNA form, the CDR3 reads TGTGCCAGCAGCAGAGTGGACTGGGAGATCACCGGGGAGCTGTTTTTT.

The chain is built from TRBV15 and TRBJ2-1, with TRBD2 matching over 7 bases. Per the germline V gene, CDR1 is LNHNV and CDR2 is YYDKDF (reference sequence). The V and J ends lost 5 bases and 5 bases, in that order; junction bases with no gene match: 6. The CDR3 length is 14 residues. CDR3: CATSSRGSHNEQFF. CDR3 DNA sequence: TGTGCCACCAGCTCGCGGGGGTCACACAATGAGCAGTTCTTC.

The chain uses TRBV6-1 and TRBJ1-6; the D is unclear. Germline CDR1 reads MNHNS; CDR2 reads SASEGT. CDR3 size: 16 residues. The V end was cut by 0 bases, the J end by 6 bases, with 12 bases between. CDR3 DNA sequence: TGTGCCAGCAGTGAAGCAGCGGGGAAACTTAATTCACCCCTCCACTTT. Translation: CASSEAAGKLNSPLHF.

The rearrangement uses TRBV7-2 and TRBJ2-7, with D maybe TRBD1 (6 bases). Trimming stripped 2 bases from V and 5 bases from J, with 10 bases between. The CDR3 is 13 amino acids. CDR1 is SGHTA and CDR2 is FQGNSA in the germline V gene. The chain's CDR3 is CASSLQTGNEQYF. For the CDR3, the DNA is TGTGCCAGCAGCTTACAAACAGGGAACGAGCAGTACTTC.

The V call is TRBV30, the J call TRBJ1-2; 10 bases agree with TRBD1. This CDR3 comprises 13 residues. Germline lookup yields CDR1 GTSNPN and CDR2 SVGIG (reference sequence). With V trimmed by 5 bases and J by 7 bases, 7 bases remained unmatched. CDR3 sequence: CAWGRQGAIGYTF. For the CDR3, the DNA is TGTGCCTGGGGCAGACAGGGGGCTATTGGCTACACCTTC.

V usage is TRBV24-1 and J usage is TRBJ2-6; the D gene is possibly TRBD1 (5 bases). The CDR3 is 20 residues long. Germline CDR1 is KGHDR and CDR2 is SFDVKD. The V end was cut by 4 bases, the J end by 1 base, with 22 bases between. The CDR3 loop is CATSDRRVSIIGSGANVLTF. CDR3 DNA: TGTGCCACCAGTGACCGCAGGGTTTCTATAATAGGTTCTGGGGCCAACGTCCTGACTTTC.

The chain links TRBV9 to TRBJ2-7; possible D gene TRBD1, 5 bases. V lost 0 bases, J lost 5 bases, and 9 bases lay in between. Germline-derived CDR1 and CDR2 are SGDLS and YYNGEE. This CDR3 is built from 13 residues. CDR3 nucleotide sequence: TGTGCCAGCAGCGTAGATTGGGGCCACGAGCAGTACTTC. It codes for CASSVDWGHEQYF.

The chain employs TRBV29-1 and TRBJ2-7; D perhaps matches TRBD1 (5 bases). Trimming cost V 6 bases and J 5 bases, with 11 bases left between them. Germline lookup yields CDR1 SQVTM and CDR2 ANQGSEA. The CDR3 has 11 amino acids. Here the CDR3 DNA reads TGCAGCGTAAGGGGTTTCAACGAGCAGTACTTC. This sequence encodes CSVRGFNEQYF.

This clone has only one observation. This chain connects TRBV5-4 to TRBJ1-2, with D perhaps matching TRBD1 (5 bases). There are 13 residues in the CDR3. V lost 4 bases and J lost 8, with 15 bases in between. In germline, CDR1 is SGHNT, CDR2 YYREEE (reference sequence). The CDR3 here is CASSPSEGRGYTF. Here the CDR3 DNA reads TGTGCCAGCAGCCCCTCGGAGGGGCGCGGCTACACCTTC.

This chain links TRBV10-1 with TRBJ2-1, with 12 bases identical to TRBD2. The CDR3 covers 14 residues. The junction had 4 bases not matched to a gene; V was cut back by 5 bases and J by 8 bases. The V gene's germline CDR1 is WNHNN and CDR2 SYGVQD (reference sequence). This CDR3 is CASSTSGGSDEQFF. The CDR3 nucleotides read TGCGCCAGCAGTACTAGCGGGGGGTCTGATGAGCAGTTCTTC.

This clone is a singleton in its sample. This chain joins TRBV10-3 and TRBJ2-1; 8 bases match TRBD2. This CDR3 comprises 17 residues. CDR1 is ENHRY and CDR2 is SYGVKD in the germline V gene. The trim removed 7 bases at V and 3 bases at J, leaving 14 bases unmatched. The CDR3 spells CAINAGGSGGYYNEQFF. The DNA of the CDR3 is TGTGCCATCAACGCGGGAGGCAGCGGGGGATACTACAATGAGCAGTTCTTC.

The CDR3 reads CASSEALLWGGTEAFF. The CDR3 DNA reads TGTGCCAGCAGTGAAGCGCTTCTATGGGGGGGCACTGAAGCTTTCTTT. The chain is built from TRBV2 and TRBJ1-1; D may be TRBD1 (5 bases). Trimming cost V 0 bases and J 4 bases, with 15 bases left between them. Per germline, CDR1 SNHLY and CDR2 FYNNEI. The CDR3 has 16 residues.

The chain recombines TRBV7-3 with TRBJ2-5; D not resolved. The CDR3 extends over 14 amino acids. The germline CDR1 and CDR2 sequences are SGHTA and FQGTGA. The germline V and J ends were trimmed by 0 bases and 2 bases, with 7 bases remaining between them. CDR3 sequence: CASSLTAGQETQYF. In DNA, the CDR3 is TGTGCCAGCAGCTTAACAGCAGGACAAGAGACCCAGTACTTC.

The rearrangement joins TRBV5-6 to TRBJ1-6; tentatively, D is TRBD1 (6 bases). CDR3 size: 15 residues. The V end was cut by 4 bases, the J end by 5 bases, with 13 bases between. Germline lookup yields CDR1 SGHDT and CDR2 YYEEEE. The CDR3 sequence: CASSHWTVDNSPLHF. The CDR3 nucleotides are TGTGCCAGCAGCCATTGGACAGTGGATAATTCACCCCTCCACTTT.

The chain joins TRBV5-4 to TRBJ2-5, with TRBD2 matching 13 bases. Germline lookup yields CDR1 SGHNT and CDR2 YYREEE (reference sequence). V lost 4 bases and J lost 5; bases outside the gene matches: 11. This CDR3 spans 17 amino acids. The CDR3, as DNA: TGTGCCAGCAGCCCACCCACTAGCGGGGGGGCCGGGGAGACCCAGTACTTC. This encodes CASSPPTSGGAGETQYF.

This sequence joins TRBV5-6 and TRBJ1-6; D not certain. This CDR3 has 15 amino acids. Germline CDR1 and CDR2: SGHDT and YYEEEE. V lost 4 bases to trimming and J lost 7 bases, with 15 bases between them. CDR3 region: CASSKIEARNSPLHF. The CDR3 region has the DNA TGTGCCAGCAGCAAAATTGAGGCGCGGAATTCACCCCTCCACTTT.

CDR3 protein: CASSEGAKRNEQFF. The CDR3 DNA reads TGTGCCAGTAGTGAGGGGGCTAAGAGGAATGAGCAGTTCTTC. V and J are TRBV19 and TRBJ2-1; 7 bases agree with TRBD1. This CDR3 contains 14 residues. Germline loops: CDR1 LNHDA, CDR2 SQIVND (reference sequence). V lost 5 bases to trimming and J lost 7 bases; unmatched junction nucleotides: 8.

The chain is built from TRBV6-5 and TRBJ1-1; no clear D. The CDR3 runs to 13 residues. V shed 6 bases and J shed 1 base, with 9 bases lying between them. Per germline, CDR1 MNHEY and CDR2 SVGAGI. The CDR3 sequence: CASSPQWNTEAFF. The CDR3 nucleotides are TGTGCCAGCAGCCCCCAATGGAACACTGAAGCTTTCTTT.

V and J are TRBV9 and TRBJ1-3, with TRBD1 identical over 7 bases. Germline values: CDR1 SGDLS, CDR2 YYNGEE. The CDR3 has 16 residues. The V segment lost 3 bases and the J segment 7 bases; nucleotides outside the gene matches: 13. The CDR3 loop reads CASSAVRVTGWNTIYF. DNA for the CDR3: TGTGCCAGCAGCGCCGTCCGGGTGACAGGGTGGAACACCATATATTTT.

This clone came up once. The chain has TRBV19 and TRBJ2-3, with TRBD2 matching 7 bases. The CDR3 is made up of 15 amino acids. CDR1 and CDR2 from the germline V gene are LNHDA and SQIVND (reference sequence). V dropped 6 bases and J dropped 0; count of bases not matched to a gene: 6. The CDR3 reads CASSGGAGSTDTQYF. DNA for the CDR3: TGTGCCAGTAGCGGAGGAGCGGGGAGCACAGATACGCAGTATTTT.

This clone was detected once. The gene calls are TRBV7-7 and TRBJ2-1; 7 bases map to TRBD2. The junction had 6 bases not matched to a gene; V was cut back by 4 bases and J by 3 bases. The CDR3 covers 15 residues. Germline lookup yields CDR1 SSHAT and CDR2 FNYEAQ (reference sequence). DNA of the CDR3: TGTGCCAGCAGCTCCGCTAGCGGATACTACAATGAGCAGTTCTTC. Translating gives CASSSASGYYNEQFF. Filled out from reference TRBV7-7 and TRBJ2-1, the complete variable domain reads GAGVSQSPRYKVTKRGQDVTLRCDPISSHATLYWYQQALGQGPEFLTYFNYEAQPDKSGLPSDRFSAERPEGSISTLTIQRTEQRDSAMYRCASSSASGYYNEQFFGPGTRLTVL.